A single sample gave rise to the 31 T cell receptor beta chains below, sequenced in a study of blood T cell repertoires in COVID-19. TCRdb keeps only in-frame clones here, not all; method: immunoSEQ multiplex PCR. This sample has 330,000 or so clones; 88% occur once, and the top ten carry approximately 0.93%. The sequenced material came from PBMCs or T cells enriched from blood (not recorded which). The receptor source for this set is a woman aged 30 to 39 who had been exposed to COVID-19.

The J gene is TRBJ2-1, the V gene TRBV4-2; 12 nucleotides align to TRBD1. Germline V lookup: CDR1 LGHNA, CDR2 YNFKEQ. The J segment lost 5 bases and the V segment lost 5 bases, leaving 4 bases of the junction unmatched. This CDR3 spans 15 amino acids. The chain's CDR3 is CASSAGQGANNEQFF. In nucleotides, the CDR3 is TGTGCCAGCAGCGCGGGACAGGGGGCGAACAATGAGCAGTTCTTC.

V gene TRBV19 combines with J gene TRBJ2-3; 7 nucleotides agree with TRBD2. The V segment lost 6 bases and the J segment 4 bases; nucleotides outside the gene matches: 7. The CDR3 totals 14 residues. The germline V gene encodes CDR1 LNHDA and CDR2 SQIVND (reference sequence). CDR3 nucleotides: TGTGCCAGTAGGGGTGGGACTATAGCAGATACGCAGTATTTT. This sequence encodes CASRGGTIADTQYF.

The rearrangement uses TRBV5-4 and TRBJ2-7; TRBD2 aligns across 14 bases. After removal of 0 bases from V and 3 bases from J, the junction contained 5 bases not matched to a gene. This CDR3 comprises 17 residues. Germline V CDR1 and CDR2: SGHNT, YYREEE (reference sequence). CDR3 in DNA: TGTGCCAGCAGCTTGGCGGGACTAGCGGGAGCCAACTACGAGCAGTACTTC. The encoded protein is CASSLAGLAGANYEQYF.

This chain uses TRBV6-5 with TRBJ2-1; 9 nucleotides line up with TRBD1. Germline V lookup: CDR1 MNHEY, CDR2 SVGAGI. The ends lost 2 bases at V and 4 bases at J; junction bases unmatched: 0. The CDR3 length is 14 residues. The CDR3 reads CASSYGTGYNEQFF. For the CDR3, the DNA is TGTGCCAGCAGTTACGGGACAGGGTACAATGAGCAGTTCTTC.

The CDR3 region has the DNA TGTGCCAGCAGCTTAAGGGCCGCAGGGGCCTACGAGCAGTACTTC. Protein product: CASSLRAAGAYEQYF. This rearrangement joins TRBV7-8 to TRBJ2-7; D perhaps matches TRBD1 (6 bases). The CDR3 consists of 15 residues. V was cut by 2 bases and J by 2 bases, with 13 bases left in between. In germline, CDR1 is SGHVS, CDR2 FQNEAQ.

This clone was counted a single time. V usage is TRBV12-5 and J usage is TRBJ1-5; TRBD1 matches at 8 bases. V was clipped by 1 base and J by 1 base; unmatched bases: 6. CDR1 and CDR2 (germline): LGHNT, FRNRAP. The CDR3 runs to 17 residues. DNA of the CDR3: TGTGCTAGTGGTTTGGACCGGACAGGGCGCAGCAATCAGCCCCAGCATTTT. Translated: CASGLDRTGRSNQPQHF.

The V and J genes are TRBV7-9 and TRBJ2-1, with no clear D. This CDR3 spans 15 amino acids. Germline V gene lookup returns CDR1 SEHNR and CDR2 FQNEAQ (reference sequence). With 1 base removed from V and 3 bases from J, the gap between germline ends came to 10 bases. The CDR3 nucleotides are TGTGCCAGCAGCTTAGATCGGTCTAGCTACAATGAGCAGTTCTTC. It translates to CASSLDRSSYNEQFF.

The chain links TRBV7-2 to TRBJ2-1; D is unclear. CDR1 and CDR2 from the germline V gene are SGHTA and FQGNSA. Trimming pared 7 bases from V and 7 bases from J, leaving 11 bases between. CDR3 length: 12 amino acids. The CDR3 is CASTISVNEQFF. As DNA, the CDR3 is TGTGCCAGCACCATTTCGGTAAATGAGCAGTTCTTC. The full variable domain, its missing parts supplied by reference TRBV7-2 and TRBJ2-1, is GAGVSQSPSNKVTEKGKDVELRCDPISGHTALYWYRQSLGQGLEFLIYFQGNSAPDKSGLPSDRFSAERTGGSVSTLTIQRTQQEDSAVYLCASTISVNEQFFGPGTRLTVL.

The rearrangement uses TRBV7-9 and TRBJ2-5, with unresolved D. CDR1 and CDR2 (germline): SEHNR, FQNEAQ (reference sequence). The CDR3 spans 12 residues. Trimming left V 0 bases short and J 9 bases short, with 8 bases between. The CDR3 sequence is CASSLAHPAQYF. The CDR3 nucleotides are TGTGCCAGCAGCTTAGCCCACCCGGCCCAGTACTTC. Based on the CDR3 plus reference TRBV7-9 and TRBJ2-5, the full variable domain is DTGVSQNPRHKITKRGQNVTFRCDPISEHNRLYWYRQTLGQGPEFLTYFQNEAQLEKSRLLSDRFSAERPKGSFSTLEIQRTEQGDSAMYLCASSLAHPAQYFGPGTRLLVL.

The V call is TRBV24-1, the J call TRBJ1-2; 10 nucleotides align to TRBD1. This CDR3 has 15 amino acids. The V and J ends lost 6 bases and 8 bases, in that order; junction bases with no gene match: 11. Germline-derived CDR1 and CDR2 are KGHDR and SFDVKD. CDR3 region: CATSPGQGKVRGYTF. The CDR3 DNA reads TGTGCCACCAGTCCGGGACAGGGGAAGGTTAGAGGCTACACCTTC.

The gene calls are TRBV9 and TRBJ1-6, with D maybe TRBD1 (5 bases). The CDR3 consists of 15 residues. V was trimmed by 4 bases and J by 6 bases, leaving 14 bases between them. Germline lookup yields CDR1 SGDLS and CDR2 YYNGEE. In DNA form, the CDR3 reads TGTGCCAGCAGCCAGGGTGCAGGTGGTAATTCACCCCTCCACTTT. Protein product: CASSQGAGGNSPLHF.

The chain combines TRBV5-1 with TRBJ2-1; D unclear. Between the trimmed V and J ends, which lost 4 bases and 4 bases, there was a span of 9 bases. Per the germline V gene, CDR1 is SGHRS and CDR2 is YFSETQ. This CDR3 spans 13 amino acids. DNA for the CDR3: TGCGCCAGCAGCCCGGGTGGGTACAATGAGCAGTTCTTC. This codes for CASSPGGYNEQFF.

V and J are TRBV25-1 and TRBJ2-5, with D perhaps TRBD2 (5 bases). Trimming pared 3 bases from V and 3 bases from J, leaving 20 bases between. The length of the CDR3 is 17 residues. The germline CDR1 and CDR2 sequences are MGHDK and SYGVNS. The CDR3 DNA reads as TGTGCCAGCAGTGACCCCGCCGGGGTGGCGGCCAAAGAGACCCAGTACTTC. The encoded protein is CASSDPAGVAAKETQYF.

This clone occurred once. CDR3 region: CASSQDLGRNQPQHF. CDR3 in DNA: TGTGCCAGCAGCCAAGATTTGGGCCGTAATCAGCCCCAGCATTTT. J is TRBJ1-5 and V is TRBV4-2; D not certain. Germline V lookup: CDR1 LGHNA, CDR2 YNFKEQ. CDR3 length: 15 residues. Trimming pared 0 bases from V and 4 bases from J, leaving 10 bases between.

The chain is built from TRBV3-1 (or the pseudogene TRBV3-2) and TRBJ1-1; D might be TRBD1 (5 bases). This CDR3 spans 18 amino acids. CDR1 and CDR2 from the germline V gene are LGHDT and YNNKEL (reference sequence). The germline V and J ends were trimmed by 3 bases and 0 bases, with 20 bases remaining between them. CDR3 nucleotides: TGTGCCAGCAGCCAGAGGTCTTCAGGGCCCTACATGAACACTGAAGCTTTCTTT. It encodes CASSQRSSGPYMNTEAFF.

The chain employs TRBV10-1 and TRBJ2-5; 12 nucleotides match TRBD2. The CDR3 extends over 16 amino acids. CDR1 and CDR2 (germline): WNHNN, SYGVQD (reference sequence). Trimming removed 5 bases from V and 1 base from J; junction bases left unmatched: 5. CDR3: CASSPGLAGTQETQYF. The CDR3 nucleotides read TGCGCCAGCAGTCCCGGACTAGCGGGAACCCAAGAGACCCAGTACTTC.

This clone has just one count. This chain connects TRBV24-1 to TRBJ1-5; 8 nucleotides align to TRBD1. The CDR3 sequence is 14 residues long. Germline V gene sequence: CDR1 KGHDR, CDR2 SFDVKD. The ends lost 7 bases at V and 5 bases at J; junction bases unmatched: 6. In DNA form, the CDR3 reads TGTGCCACCAGAGGGACAGGAGAACATCAGCCCCAGCATTTT. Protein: CATRGTGEHQPQHF.

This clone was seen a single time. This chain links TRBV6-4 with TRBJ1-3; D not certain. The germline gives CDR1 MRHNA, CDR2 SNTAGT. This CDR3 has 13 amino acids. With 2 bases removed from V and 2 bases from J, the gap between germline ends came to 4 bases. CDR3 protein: CASSDSPGNTIYF. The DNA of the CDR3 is TGTGCCAGCAGTGACAGCCCTGGAAACACCATATATTTT.

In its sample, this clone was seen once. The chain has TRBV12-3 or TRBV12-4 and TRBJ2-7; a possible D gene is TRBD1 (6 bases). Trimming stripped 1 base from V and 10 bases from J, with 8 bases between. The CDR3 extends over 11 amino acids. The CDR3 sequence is CASSLGQVQYF. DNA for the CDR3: TGTGCCAGCAGTTTAGGACAGGTACAGTACTTC.

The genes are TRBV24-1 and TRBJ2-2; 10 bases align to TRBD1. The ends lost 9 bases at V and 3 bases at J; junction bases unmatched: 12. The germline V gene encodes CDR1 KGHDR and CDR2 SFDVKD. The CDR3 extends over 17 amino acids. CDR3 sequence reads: CATRRNRTGGDTGELFF. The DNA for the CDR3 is TGTGCCACCCGTAGAAATCGGACAGGGGGGGACACCGGGGAGCTGTTTTTT.

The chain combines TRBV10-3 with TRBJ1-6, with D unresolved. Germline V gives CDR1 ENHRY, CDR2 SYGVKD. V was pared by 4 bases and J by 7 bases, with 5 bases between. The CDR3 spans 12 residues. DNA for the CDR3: TGTGCCATCAGTGCCGGGAATTCACCCCTCCACTTT. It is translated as CAISAGNSPLHF.

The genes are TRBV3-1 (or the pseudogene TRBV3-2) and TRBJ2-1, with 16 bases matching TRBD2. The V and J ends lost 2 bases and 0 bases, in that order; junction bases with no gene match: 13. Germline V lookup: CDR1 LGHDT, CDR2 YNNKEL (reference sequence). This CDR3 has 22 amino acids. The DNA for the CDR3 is TGTGCCAGCAGCCAAAAGATCCTTCCGGGGACTAGCGGGAGGGACTCCTACAATGAGCAGTTCTTC. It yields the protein CASSQKILPGTSGRDSYNEQFF.

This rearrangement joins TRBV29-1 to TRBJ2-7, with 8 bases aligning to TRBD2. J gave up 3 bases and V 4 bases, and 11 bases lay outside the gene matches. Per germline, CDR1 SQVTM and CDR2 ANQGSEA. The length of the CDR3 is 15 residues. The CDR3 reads CSVAQGLAENYEQYF. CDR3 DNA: TGCAGCGTTGCCCAAGGACTAGCTGAGAACTACGAGCAGTACTTC.

CDR3 sequence (DNA): TGTGCCAGCCGGGACAGGGGGGAAAAACTGTTTTTT. As protein: CASRDRGEKLFF. This chain uses TRBV30 with TRBJ1-4; 11 positions agree with TRBD1. The V segment lost 8 bases and the J segment 8 bases; nucleotides outside the gene matches: 4. Germline values: CDR1 GTSNPN, CDR2 SVGIG (reference sequence). There are 12 residues in the CDR3.

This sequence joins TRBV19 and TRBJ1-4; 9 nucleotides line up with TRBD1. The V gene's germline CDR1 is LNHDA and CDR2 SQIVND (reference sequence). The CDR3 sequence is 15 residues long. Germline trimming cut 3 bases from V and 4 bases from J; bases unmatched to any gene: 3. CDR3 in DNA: TGTGCCAGTAGTATTGGACAGGGGAATAATGAAAAACTGTTTTTT. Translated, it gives CASSIGQGNNEKLFF.

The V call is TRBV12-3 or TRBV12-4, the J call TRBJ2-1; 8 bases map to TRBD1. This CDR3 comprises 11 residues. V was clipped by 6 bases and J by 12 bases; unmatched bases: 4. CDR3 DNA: TGTGCCAGCAGCTACAGGGGGAGGCAGTTCTTC. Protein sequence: CASSYRGRQFF.

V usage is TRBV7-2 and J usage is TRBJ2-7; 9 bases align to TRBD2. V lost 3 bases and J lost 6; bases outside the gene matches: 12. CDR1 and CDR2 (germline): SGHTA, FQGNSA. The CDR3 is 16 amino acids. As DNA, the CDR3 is TGTGCCAGCAGCTTTGGTAGCGGGAGTGACCCTGGCGAGCAGTACTTC. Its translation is CASSFGSGSDPGEQYF. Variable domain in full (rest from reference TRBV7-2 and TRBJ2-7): GAGVSQSPSNKVTEKGKDVELRCDPISGHTALYWYRQSLGQGLEFLIYFQGNSAPDKSGLPSDRFSAERTGGSVSTLTIQRTQQEDSAVYLCASSFGSGSDPGEQYFGPGTRLTVT.

The CDR3 reads CASSLSGGPVNSPLHF. CDR3 DNA: TGTGCCAGCAGTTTATCAGGGGGACCTGTTAATTCACCCCTCCACTTT. The chain links TRBV27 to TRBJ1-6; D is perhaps TRBD1 (6 bases). CDR3 length equals 16 residues. In germline, CDR1 is MNHEY, CDR2 SMNVEV (reference sequence). The V gene lost 0 bases and the J gene lost 6 bases, with 12 bases spanning the gap.

This CDR3 is CASTRGHRGWVEGQYF. DNA of the CDR3: TGTGCCAGCACACGGGGCCACAGGGGATGGGTTGAAGGGCAGTACTTC. This chain connects TRBV13 to TRBJ2-7; 7 bases map to TRBD1. CDR1 is PRHDT and CDR2 is FYEKMQ in the germline V gene (reference sequence). The CDR3 covers 16 residues. With V trimmed by 7 bases and J by 9 bases, 21 bases remained unmatched.

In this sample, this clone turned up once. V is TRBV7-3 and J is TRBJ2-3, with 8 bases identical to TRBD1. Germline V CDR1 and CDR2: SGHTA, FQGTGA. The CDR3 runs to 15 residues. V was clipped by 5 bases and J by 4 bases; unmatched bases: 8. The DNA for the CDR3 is TGTGCCAGCAGCCACCGCAGGGGGCAAGCAGATACGCAGTATTTT. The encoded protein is CASSHRRGQADTQYF.

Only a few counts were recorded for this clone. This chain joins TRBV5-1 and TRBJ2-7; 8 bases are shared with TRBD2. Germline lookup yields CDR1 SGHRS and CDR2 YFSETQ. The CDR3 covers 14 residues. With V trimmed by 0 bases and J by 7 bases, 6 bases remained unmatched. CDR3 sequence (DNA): TGCGCCAGCAGCTTGGCGGGAGGGACCCCAGAGCAGTACTTC. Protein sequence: CASSLAGGTPEQYF.